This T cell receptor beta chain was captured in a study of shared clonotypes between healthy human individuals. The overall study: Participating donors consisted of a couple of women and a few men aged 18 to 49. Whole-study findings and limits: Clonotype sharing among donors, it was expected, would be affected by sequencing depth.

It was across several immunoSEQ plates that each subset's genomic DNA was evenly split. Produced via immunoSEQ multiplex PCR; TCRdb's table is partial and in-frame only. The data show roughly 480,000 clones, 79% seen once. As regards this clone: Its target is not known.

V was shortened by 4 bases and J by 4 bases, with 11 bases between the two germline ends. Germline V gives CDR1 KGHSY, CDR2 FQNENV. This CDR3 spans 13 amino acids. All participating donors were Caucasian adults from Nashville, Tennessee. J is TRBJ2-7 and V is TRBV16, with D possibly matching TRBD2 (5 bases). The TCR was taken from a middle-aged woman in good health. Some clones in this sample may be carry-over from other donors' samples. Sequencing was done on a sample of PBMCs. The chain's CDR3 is CASSPYTGYEQYF. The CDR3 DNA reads TGTGCCAGCAGCCCTTATACGGGATACGAGCAGTACTTC.